Following are 17 T cell receptor beta chains from one sample sequenced in a study of shared clonotypes between healthy human individuals. Produced via immunoSEQ multiplex PCR; TCRdb's table is partial and in-frame only. The sample includes about 2 million clones, about 95% seen only once; the top ten take 0.1% to 0.15%. The specimen sequenced was naive CD4+ T cells sorted from blood. Subset denoted: CD45RA+ positively selected. These receptors all come from a young man in good health.

This clone appeared a single time. V usage is TRBV2 and J usage is TRBJ1-5; possibly TRBD1 for D (6 bases). The CDR3 contains 17 residues. CDR1 is SNHLY and CDR2 is FYNNEI in the germline V gene. V shed 3 bases and J shed 5 bases, with 20 bases lying between them. The CDR3 coding sequence is TGTGCCAGCAGTGAGGGGCAGGGGTGGAGGAACGATCAGCCCCAGCATTTT. Protein sequence: CASSEGQGWRNDQPQHF. The full variable domain, with the rest looked up from reference TRBV2 and TRBJ1-5, is EPEVTQTPSHQVTQMGQEVILRCVPISNHLYFYWYRQILGQKVEFLVSFYNNEISEKSEIFDDQFSVERPDGSNFTLKIRSTKLEDSAMYFCASSEGQGWRNDQPQHFGDGTRLSIL.

This clone occurred once. The V gene is TRBV7-9, the J gene TRBJ1-5, with D possibly being TRBD1 (6 bases). Trimming took 3 bases from V and 6 from J, leaving 12 bases between them. Germline values: CDR1 SEHNR, CDR2 FQNEAQ (reference sequence). CDR3 length equals 14 residues. The CDR3, as DNA: TGTGCCAGCAGCTTCCCAGGGGTAGGTCAGCCCCAGCATTTT. Protein: CASSFPGVGQPQHF. Variable domain in full (rest from reference TRBV7-9 and TRBJ1-5): DTGVSQNPRHKITKRGQNVTFRCDPISEHNRLYWYRQTLGQGPEFLTYFQNEAQLEKSRLLSDRFSAERPKGSFSTLEIQRTEQGDSAMYLCASSFPGVGQPQHFGDGTRLSIL.

The genes are TRBV10-1 and TRBJ2-2; D gene uncertain. The CDR3 loop spans 13 amino acids. From germline, CDR1 is WNHNN and CDR2 SYGVQD (reference sequence). V shed 4 bases and J shed 0 bases, with 3 bases lying between them. As DNA, the CDR3 is TGCGCCAGCAGTGCCCCGAACACCGGGGAGCTGTTTTTT. The encoded protein is CASSAPNTGELFF.

This chain links TRBV5-1 with TRBJ2-1, with 8 bases that match TRBD2. Germline CDR1 reads SGHRS; CDR2 reads YFSETQ. The CDR3 totals 16 residues. V dropped 4 bases and J dropped 6; count of bases not matched to a gene: 12. The CDR3, as DNA: TGCGCCAGCAGCGCCGGAATCAGGACTAGCCTCAATGAGCAGTTCTTC. Translated, it gives CASSAGIRTSLNEQFF. Full variable domain (rest looked up from reference TRBV5-1 and TRBJ2-1): KAGVTQTPRYLIKTRGQQVTLSCSPISGHRSVSWYQQTPGQGLQFLFEYFSETQRNKGNFPGRFSGRQFSNSRSEMNVSTLELGDSALYLCASSAGIRTSLNEQFFGPGTRLTVL.

The V gene is TRBV11-2, the J gene TRBJ1-2; D may be TRBD1 (5 bases). Germline values: CDR1 SGHAT, CDR2 FQNNGV. V lost 3 bases to trimming and J lost 8 bases, with 16 bases between them. CDR3 length equals 14 residues. This CDR3 reads CASSLGETASGYTF. The CDR3 nucleotides are TGTGCCAGCAGCTTGGGGGAGACCGCGTCAGGCTACACCTTC.

The chain couples TRBV25-1 to TRBJ1-1; no clear D gene. CDR3 length: 15 amino acids. Trimming took 2 bases from V and 4 from J, leaving 14 bases between them. Germline V gene data show CDR1 as MGHDK and CDR2 as SYGVNS. The CDR3 DNA reads as TGTGCCAGCAGTGAAAGATTAAGTGGGAGCACTGAAGCTTTCTTT. Translation gives CASSERLSGSTEAFF.

This clone was counted once. The rearrangement links TRBV9 to TRBJ2-3, with D tentatively TRBD2 (7 bases). V was cut by 0 bases and J by 1 base, with 12 bases left in between. The germline V gene encodes CDR1 SGDLS and CDR2 YYNGEE. This CDR3 is 16 amino acids long. The DNA for the CDR3 is TGTGCCAGCAGCGTAGGAGGGGGGGAGGGCACAGATACGCAGTATTTT. Protein: CASSVGGGEGTDTQYF.

The rearrangement uses TRBV15 and TRBJ1-2; tentatively, D is TRBD1 (6 bases). This CDR3 has 15 residues. Germline V gene data show CDR1 as LNHNV and CDR2 as YYDKDF (reference sequence). V gave up 1 base and J gave up 7 bases, with 16 bases separating them. The DNA for the CDR3 is TGTGCCACCAGCAGAGGGGGGGGCAACCCGGGTGGCTACACCTTC. It translates to CATSRGGGNPGGYTF.

V gene TRBV6-1 combines with J gene TRBJ2-1, with 8 bases lining up with TRBD1. There are 17 residues in the CDR3. V trimming: 4 bases; J trimming: 7 bases; junction bases outside the gene matches: 15. Looked up from germline, CDR1 is MNHNS and CDR2 is SASEGT. The CDR3 DNA sequence: TGTGCCAGCAGTGGAATTGGTCTGGGACAGGCGGAAAATGAGCAGTTCTTC. Translation gives CASSGIGLGQAENEQFF.

This clone has a single count. The rearrangement links TRBV2 to TRBJ2-3; D perhaps matches TRBD1 (6 bases). From germline, CDR1 is SNHLY and CDR2 FYNNEI. The CDR3 spans 14 residues. V lost 6 bases and J 3 bases, leaving 13 bases between the germline ends. CDR3 residues: CASSQTGTTDTQYF. In DNA, the CDR3 is TGTGCCAGCAGCCAAACAGGGACGACAGATACGCAGTATTTT.

V gene TRBV7-6 combines with J gene TRBJ1-2; D ambiguous. CDR3 size: 18 residues. V was trimmed by 1 base and J by 3 bases, leaving 21 bases between them. The germline gives CDR1 SGHVS, CDR2 FNYEAQ. The CDR3, as DNA: TGTGCCAGCAGCTTAGACCCCAGTGGGCGTTCGGGTGACTATGGCTACACCTTC. Encoded protein: CASSLDPSGRSGDYGYTF.

The rearrangement joins TRBV6-5 to TRBJ2-1, with 13 positions matching TRBD2. The CDR3 is made up of 15 amino acids. The germline V gene encodes CDR1 MNHEY and CDR2 SVGAGI. J was trimmed by 12 bases and V by 10 bases; bases with no gene match: 15. The CDR3, as DNA: TGTGCCAACAGCCCTACACTAGCGGGGGGGCCATGGCAGTTCTTC. Encoded protein: CANSPTLAGGPWQFF.

The chain links TRBV15 to TRBJ1-2; D gene unclear. Germline loops: CDR1 LNHNV, CDR2 YYDKDF (reference sequence). The CDR3 is made up of 15 amino acids. V lost 0 bases to trimming and J lost 4 bases, with 12 bases between them. Here the CDR3 reads CATSRDLGAVYGYTF. CDR3 DNA: TGTGCCACCAGCAGAGATCTAGGTGCAGTCTATGGCTACACCTTC.

The chain is built from TRBV7-8 and TRBJ1-2; D might be TRBD1 (5 bases). The CDR3 has 17 residues. Germline-derived CDR1 and CDR2 are SGHVS and FQNEAQ. V lost 1 base and J 4 bases, leaving 19 bases between the germline ends. CDR3 nucleotide sequence: TGTGCCAGCAGCTTAGGGTTTACGGGGCGAAGTTTCTATGGCTACACCTTC. Translation gives CASSLGFTGRSFYGYTF.

The chain combines TRBV30 with TRBJ1-2; D may be TRBD1 (6 bases). The CDR3 is 14 amino acids. V was pared by 8 bases and J by 8 bases, with 24 bases between. Per germline, CDR1 GTSNPN and CDR2 SVGIG (reference sequence). CDR3 sequence: CAGRRGPRTGGYTF. CDR3 sequence (DNA): TGTGCCGGGCGCCGGGGGCCCAGAACCGGAGGCTACACCTTC.

Points on this clone: This CDR3 is also generated by other DNA sequences in the sample. The CDR3 coding sequence is TGCAGCGTTGGGGCGGGAGGCACAGATACGCAGTATTTT. Amino acids: CSVGAGGTDTQYF. The V call is TRBV29-1, the J call TRBJ2-3; TRBD2 matches 7 bases. Germline CDR1 and CDR2: SQVTM and ANQGSEA. The J segment lost 1 base and the V segment lost 4 bases, leaving 2 bases of the junction unmatched. This CDR3 contains 13 residues.

A word on this clone: Additional DNA sequences in this sample encode the identical CDR3. The genes are TRBV7-2 and TRBJ2-3, with a possible D match to TRBD1 (8 bases). V was clipped by 1 base and J by 6 bases, with 11 bases between them. The CDR3 has 14 amino acids. CDR1 and CDR2 (germline): SGHTA, FQGNSA. The CDR3 loop is CASSLDRGGDTQYF. In DNA form, the CDR3 reads TGTGCCAGCAGCTTAGACAGGGGGGGCGATACGCAGTATTTT. The full variable domain, with the rest looked up from reference TRBV7-2 and TRBJ2-3, is GAGVSQSPSNKVTEKGKDVELRCDPISGHTALYWYRQSLGQGLEFLIYFQGNSAPDKSGLPSDRFSAERTGGSVSTLTIQRTQQEDSAVYLCASSLDRGGDTQYFGPGTRLTVL.